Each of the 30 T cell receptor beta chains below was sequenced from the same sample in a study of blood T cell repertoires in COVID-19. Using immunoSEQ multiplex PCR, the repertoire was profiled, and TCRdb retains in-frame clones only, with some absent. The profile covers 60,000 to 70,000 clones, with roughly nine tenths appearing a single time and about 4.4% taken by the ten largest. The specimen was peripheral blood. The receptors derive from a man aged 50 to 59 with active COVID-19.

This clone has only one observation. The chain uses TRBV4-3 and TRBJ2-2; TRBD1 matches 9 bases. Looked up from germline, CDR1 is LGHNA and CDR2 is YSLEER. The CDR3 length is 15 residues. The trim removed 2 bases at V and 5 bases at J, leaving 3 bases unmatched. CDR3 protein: CASSQLGTGTGELFF. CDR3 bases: TGCGCCAGCAGCCAACTGGGGACAGGGACCGGGGAGCTGTTTTTT.

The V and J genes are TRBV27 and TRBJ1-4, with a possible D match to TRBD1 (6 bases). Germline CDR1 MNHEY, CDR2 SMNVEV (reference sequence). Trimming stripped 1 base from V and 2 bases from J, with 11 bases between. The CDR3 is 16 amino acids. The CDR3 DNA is TGTGCCAGCAGTTTATATGCCCAGGGGACTAATGAAAAACTGTTTTTT. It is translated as CASSLYAQGTNEKLFF.

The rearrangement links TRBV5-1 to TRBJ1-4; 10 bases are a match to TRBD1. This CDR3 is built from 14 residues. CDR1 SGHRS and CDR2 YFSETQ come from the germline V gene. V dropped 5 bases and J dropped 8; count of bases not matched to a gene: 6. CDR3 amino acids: CASRPGTGAEKLFF. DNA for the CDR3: TGCGCCAGCAGACCAGGGACAGGGGCAGAAAAACTGTTTTTT.

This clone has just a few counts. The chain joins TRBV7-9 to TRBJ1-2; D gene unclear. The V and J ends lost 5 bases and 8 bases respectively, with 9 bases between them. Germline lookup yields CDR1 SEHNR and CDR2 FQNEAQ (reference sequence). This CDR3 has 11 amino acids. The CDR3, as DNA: TGTGCCAGCAGCCCCGTCGGGGGCTACACCTTC. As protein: CASSPVGGYTF.

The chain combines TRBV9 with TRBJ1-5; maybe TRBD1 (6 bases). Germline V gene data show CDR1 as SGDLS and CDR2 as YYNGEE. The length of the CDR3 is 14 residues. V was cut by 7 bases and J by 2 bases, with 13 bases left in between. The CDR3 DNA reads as TGTGCCAGCGGAACGACAGGAGGCAATCAGCCCCAGCATTTT. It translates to CASGTTGGNQPQHF.

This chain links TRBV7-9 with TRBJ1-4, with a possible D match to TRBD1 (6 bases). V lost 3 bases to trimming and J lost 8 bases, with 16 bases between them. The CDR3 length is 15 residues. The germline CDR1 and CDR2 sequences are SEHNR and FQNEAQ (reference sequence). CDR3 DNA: TGTGCCAGCAGCTTTTTACGAGGACAGAACGAAAAACTGTTTTTT. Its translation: CASSFLRGQNEKLFF.

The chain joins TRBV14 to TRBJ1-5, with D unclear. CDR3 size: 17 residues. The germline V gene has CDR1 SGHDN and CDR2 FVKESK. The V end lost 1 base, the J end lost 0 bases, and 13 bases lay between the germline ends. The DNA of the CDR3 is TGTGCCAGCAGCCAAGCCTCGGGTGTGTATAGCAATCAGCCCCAGCATTTT. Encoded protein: CASSQASGVYSNQPQHF.

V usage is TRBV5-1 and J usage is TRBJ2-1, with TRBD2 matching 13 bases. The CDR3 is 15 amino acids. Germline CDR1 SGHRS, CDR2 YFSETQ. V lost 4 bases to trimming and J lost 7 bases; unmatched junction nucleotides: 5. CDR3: CASSRGLAGANEQFF. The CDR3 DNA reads TGCGCCAGCAGCCGCGGACTAGCGGGGGCTAATGAGCAGTTCTTC.

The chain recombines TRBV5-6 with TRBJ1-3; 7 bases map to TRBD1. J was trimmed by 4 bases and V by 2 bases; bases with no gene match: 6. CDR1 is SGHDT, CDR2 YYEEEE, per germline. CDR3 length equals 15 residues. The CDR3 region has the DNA TGTGCCAGCAGCTTAAAGGGGGCCCCCGGAAACACCATATATTTT. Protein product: CASSLKGAPGNTIYF.

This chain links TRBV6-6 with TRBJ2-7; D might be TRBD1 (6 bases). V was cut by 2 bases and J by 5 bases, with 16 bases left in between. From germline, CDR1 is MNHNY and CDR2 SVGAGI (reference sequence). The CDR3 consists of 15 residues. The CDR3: CASSYALQGTHEQYF. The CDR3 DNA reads TGTGCCAGCAGTTACGCACTACAGGGTACCCACGAGCAGTACTTC.

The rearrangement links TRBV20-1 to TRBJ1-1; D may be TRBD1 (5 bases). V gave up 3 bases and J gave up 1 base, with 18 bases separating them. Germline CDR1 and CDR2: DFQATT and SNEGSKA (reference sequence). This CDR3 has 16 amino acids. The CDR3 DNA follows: TGCAGTGCTAGTTGGGGCGGGGCAGGGCCGAACACTGAAGCTTTCTTT. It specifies CSASWGGAGPNTEAFF.

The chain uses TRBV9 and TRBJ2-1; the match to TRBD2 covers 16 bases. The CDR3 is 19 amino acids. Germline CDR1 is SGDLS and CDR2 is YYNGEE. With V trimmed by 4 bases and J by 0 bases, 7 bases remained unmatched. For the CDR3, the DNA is TGTGCCAGCAGCCCCGCGGGACTAGCGGGAGGGAGCTCCTACAATGAGCAGTTCTTC. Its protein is CASSPAGLAGGSSYNEQFF.

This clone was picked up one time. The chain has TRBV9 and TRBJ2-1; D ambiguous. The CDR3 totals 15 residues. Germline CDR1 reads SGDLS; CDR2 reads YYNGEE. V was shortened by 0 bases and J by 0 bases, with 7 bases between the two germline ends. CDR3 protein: CASSVDSSSYNEQFF. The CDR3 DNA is TGTGCCAGCAGCGTAGACAGTTCCTCCTACAATGAGCAGTTCTTC.

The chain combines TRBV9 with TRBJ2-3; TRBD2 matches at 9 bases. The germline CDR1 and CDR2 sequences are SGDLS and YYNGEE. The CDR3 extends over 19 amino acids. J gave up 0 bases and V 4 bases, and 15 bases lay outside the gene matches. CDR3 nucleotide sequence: TGTGCCAGCAGCCCCTCCCACAACGGGACTAGCCATAGCACAGATACGCAGTATTTT. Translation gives CASSPSHNGTSHSTDTQYF. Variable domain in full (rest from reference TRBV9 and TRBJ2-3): DSGVTQTPKHLITATGQRVTLRCSPRSGDLSVYWYQQSLDQGLQFLIQYYNGEERAKGNILERFSAQQFPDLHSELNLSSLELGDSALYFCASSPSHNGTSHSTDTQYFGPGTRLTVL.

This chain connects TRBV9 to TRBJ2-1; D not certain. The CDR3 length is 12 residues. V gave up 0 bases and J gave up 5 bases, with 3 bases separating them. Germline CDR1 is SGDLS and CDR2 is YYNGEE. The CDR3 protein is CASSVGDNEQFF. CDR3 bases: TGTGCCAGCAGCGTAGGCGACAATGAGCAGTTCTTC.

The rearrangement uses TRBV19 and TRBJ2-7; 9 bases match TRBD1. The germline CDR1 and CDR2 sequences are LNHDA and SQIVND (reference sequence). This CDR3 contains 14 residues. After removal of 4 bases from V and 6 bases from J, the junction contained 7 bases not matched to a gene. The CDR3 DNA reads TGTGCCAGTAGTACGTGGACAGGGGAAAGCGAGCAGTACTTC. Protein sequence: CASSTWTGESEQYF.

The CDR3 DNA is TGCGCCAGCAGTCGACGTTTAGCGGATAATGAGCAGTTCTTC. As protein: CASSRRLADNEQFF. V is TRBV23-1 and J is TRBJ2-1, with D possibly TRBD2 on 6 matching bases. TRBV23-1 has ORF status, its function being uncertain. Trimming stripped 4 bases from V and 7 bases from J, with 14 bases between. The CDR3 length is 14 residues.

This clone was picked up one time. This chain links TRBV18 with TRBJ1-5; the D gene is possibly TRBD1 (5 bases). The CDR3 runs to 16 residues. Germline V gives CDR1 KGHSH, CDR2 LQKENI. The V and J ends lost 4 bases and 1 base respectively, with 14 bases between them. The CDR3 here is CASSLGLGGSNQPQHF. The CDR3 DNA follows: TGTGCCAGCTCACTTGGGTTGGGGGGGAGCAATCAGCCCCAGCATTTT.

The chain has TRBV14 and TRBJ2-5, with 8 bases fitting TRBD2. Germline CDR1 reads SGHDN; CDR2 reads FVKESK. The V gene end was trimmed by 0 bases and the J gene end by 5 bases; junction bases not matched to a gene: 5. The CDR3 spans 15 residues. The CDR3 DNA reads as TGTGCCAGCAGCCAAGAAGGGACTAGAGGGGAGACCCAGTACTTC. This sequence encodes CASSQEGTRGETQYF. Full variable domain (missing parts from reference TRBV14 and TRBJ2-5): EAGVTQFPSHSVIEKGQTVTLRCDPISGHDNLYWYRRVMGKEIKFLLHFVKESKQDESGMPNNRFLAERTGGTYSTLKVQPAELEDSGVYFCASSQEGTRGETQYFGPGTRLLVL.

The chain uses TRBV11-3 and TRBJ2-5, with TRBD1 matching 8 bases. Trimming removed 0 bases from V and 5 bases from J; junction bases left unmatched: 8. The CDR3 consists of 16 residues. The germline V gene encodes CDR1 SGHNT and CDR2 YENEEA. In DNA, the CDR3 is TGTGCCAGCAGCTTAGAGGGCTTCAGGGGGCGGGAGACCCAGTACTTC. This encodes CASSLEGFRGRETQYF.

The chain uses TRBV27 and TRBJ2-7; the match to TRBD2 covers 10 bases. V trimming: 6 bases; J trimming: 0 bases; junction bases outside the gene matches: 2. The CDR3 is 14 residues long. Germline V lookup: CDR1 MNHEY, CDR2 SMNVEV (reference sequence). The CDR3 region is CASSRLAGSYEQYF. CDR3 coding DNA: TGTGCCAGCAGCCGACTAGCGGGCTCCTACGAGCAGTACTTC.

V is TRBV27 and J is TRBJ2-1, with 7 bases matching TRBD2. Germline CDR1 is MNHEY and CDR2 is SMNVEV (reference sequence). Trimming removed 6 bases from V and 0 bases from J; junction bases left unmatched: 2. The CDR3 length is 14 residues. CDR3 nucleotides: TGTGCCAGCAGCTGGGGGGGCTCCTACAATGAGCAGTTCTTC. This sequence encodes CASSWGGSYNEQFF.

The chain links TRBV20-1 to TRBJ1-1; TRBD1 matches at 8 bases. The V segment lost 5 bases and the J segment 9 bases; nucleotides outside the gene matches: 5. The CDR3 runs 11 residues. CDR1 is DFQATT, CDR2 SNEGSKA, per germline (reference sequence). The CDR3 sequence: CSASQGAKAFF. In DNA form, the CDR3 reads TGCAGTGCTTCCCAGGGGGCGAAAGCTTTCTTT.

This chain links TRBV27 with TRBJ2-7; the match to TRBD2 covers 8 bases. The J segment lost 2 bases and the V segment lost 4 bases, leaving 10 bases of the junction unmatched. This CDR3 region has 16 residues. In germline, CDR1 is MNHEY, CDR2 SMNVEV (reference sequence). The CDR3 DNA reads TGTGCCAGCAGTTCCGGCCATAGCGGGAAGACCTACGAGCAGTACTTC. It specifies CASSSGHSGKTYEQYF.

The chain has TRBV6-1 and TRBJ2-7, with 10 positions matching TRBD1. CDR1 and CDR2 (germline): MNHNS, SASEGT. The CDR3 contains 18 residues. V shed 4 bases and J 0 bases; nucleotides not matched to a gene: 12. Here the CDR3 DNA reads TGTGCCAGCAGTGGGCGGGGGACAGGGGACCCTCTCTCCTACGAGCAGTACTTC. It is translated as CASSGRGTGDPLSYEQYF.

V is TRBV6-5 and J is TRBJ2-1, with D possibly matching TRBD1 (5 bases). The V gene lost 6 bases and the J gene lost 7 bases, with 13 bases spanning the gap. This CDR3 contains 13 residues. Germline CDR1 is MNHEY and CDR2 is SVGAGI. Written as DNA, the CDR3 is TGTGCCAGCAGACCTACAGGTGGAAATGAGCAGTTCTTC. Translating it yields CASRPTGGNEQFF.

The CDR3 DNA reads TGTGCCAGCAGTAACAGGGTGGGCCAAGAGACCCAGTACTTC. Amino acid sequence: CASSNRVGQETQYF. The chain uses TRBV2 and TRBJ2-5; D is perhaps TRBD1 (6 bases). The CDR3 loop spans 14 amino acids. Germline V gene sequence: CDR1 SNHLY, CDR2 FYNNEI. The V gene lost 5 bases and the J gene lost 1 base, with 11 bases spanning the gap.

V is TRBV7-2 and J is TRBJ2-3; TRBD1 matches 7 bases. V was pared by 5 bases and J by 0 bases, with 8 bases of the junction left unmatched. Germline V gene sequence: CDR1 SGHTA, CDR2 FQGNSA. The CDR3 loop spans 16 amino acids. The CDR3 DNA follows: TGTGCCAGCAGCCTTCTAGGACAGGTCAGCACAGATACGCAGTATTTT. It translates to CASSLLGQVSTDTQYF.

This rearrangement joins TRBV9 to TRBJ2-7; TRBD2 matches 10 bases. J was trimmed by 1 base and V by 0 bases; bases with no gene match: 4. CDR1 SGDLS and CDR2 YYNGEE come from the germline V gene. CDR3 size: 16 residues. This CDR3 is CASSVGSSGGSYEQYF. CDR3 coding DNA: TGTGCCAGCAGCGTAGGTAGTAGCGGGGGGTCCTACGAGCAGTACTTC.

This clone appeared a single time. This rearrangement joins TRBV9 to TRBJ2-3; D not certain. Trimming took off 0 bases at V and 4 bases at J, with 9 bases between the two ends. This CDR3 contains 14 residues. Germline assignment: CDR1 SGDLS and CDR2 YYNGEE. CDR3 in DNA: TGTGCCAGCAGCGTAGTCAGCGTGGCAGATACGCAGTATTTT. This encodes CASSVVSVADTQYF.